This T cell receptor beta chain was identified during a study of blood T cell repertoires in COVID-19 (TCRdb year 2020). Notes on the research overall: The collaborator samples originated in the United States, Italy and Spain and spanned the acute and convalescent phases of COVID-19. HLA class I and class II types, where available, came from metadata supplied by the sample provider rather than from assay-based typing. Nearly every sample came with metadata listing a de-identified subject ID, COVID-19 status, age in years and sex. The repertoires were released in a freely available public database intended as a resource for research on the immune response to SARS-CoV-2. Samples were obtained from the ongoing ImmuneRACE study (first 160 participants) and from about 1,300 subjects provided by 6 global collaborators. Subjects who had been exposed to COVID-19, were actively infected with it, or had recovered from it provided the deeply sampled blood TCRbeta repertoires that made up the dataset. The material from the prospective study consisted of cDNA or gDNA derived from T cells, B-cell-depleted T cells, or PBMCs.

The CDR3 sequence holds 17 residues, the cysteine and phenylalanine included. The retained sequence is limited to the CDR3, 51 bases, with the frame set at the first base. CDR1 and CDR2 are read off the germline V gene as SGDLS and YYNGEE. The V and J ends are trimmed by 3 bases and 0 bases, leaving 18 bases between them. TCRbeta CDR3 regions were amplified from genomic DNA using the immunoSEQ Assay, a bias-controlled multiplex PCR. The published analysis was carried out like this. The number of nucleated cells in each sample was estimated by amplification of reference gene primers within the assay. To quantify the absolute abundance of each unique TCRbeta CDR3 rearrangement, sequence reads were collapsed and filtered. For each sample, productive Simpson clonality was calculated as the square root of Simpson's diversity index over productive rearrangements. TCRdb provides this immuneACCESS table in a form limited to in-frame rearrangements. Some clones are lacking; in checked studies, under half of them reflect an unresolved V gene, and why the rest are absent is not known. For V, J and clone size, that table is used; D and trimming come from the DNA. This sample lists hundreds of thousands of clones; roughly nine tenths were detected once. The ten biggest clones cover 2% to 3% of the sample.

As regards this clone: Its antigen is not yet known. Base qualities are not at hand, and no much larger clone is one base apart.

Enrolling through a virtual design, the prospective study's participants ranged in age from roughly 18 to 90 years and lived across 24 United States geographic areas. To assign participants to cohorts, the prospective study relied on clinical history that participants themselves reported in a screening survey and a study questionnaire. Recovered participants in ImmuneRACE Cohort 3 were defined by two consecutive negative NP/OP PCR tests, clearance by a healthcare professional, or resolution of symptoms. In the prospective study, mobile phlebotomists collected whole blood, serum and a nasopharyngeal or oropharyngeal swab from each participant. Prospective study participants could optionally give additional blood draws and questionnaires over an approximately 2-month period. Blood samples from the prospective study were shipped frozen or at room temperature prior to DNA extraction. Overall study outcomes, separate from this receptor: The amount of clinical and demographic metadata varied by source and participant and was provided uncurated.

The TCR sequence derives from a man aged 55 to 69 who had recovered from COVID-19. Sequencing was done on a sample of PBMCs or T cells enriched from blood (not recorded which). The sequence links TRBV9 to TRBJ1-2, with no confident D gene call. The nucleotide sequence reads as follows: TGTGCCAGCAGCGGCATGGATGTAGGAGTGACTAACTATGGCTACACCTTC. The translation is CASSGMDVGVTNYGYTF. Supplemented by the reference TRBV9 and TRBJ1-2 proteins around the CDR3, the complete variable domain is DSGVTQTPKHLITATGQRVTLRCSPRSGDLSVYWYQQSLDQGLQFLIQYYNGEERAKGNILERFSAQQFPDLHSELNLSSLELGDSALYFCASSGMDVGVTNYGYTFGSGTRLTVV.